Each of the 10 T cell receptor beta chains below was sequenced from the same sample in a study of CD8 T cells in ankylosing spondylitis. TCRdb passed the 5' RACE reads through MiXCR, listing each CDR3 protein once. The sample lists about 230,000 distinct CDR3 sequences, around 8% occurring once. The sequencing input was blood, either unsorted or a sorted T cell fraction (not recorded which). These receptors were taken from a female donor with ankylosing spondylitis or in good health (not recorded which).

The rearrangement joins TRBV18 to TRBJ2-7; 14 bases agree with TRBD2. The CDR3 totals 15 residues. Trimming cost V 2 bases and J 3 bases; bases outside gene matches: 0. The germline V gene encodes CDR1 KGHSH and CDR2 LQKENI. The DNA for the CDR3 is TGTGCCAGCTCACCAGGGACTAGCGGGGGCTACGAGCAGTACTTC. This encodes CASSPGTSGGYEQYF.

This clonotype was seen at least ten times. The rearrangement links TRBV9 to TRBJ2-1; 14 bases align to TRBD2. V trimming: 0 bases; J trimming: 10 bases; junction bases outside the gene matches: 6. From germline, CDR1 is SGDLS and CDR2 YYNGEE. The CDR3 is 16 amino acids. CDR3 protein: CASSVAGLAGEREQFF. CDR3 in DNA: TGTGCCAGCAGCGTAGCGGGACTAGCGGGAGAACGGGAGCAGTTCTTC.

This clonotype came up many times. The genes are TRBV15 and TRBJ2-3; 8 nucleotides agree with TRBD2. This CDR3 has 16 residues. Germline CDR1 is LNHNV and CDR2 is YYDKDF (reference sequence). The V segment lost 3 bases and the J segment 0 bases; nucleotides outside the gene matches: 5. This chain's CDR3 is CATSRGSGVSTDTQYF. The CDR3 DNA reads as TGTGCCACCAGCAGGGGTAGCGGGGTTAGCACAGATACGCAGTATTTT.

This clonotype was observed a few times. Written as DNA, the CDR3 is TGTGCCAGCAGCTCCCCTTCTGCGGGAGCCTACGAGCAGTACTTC. Translated: CASSSPSAGAYEQYF. The chain employs TRBV11-2 and TRBJ2-7; TRBD2 aligns across 7 bases. V was clipped by 4 bases and J by 2 bases; unmatched bases: 8. Per germline, CDR1 SGHAT and CDR2 FQNNGV. The CDR3 runs 15 residues.

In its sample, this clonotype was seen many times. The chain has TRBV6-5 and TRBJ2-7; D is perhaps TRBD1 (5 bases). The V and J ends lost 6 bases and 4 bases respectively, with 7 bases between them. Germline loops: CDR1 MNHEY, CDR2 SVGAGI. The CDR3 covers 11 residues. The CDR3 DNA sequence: TGTGCCAGCAGACGACAGTACGAGCAGTACTTC. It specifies CASRRQYEQYF.

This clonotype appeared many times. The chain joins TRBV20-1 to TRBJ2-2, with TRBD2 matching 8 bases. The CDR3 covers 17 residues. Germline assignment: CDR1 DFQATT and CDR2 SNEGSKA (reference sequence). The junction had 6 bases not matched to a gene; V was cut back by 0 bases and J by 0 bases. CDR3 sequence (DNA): TGCAGTGCTAGAGACGCAGCGGGAGCCTCGAACACCGGGGAGCTGTTTTTT. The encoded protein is CSARDAAGASNTGELFF.

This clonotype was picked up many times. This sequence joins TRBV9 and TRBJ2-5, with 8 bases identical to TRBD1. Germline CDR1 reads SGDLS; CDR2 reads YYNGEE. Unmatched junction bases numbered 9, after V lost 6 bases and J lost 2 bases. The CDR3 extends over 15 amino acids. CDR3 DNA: TGTGCCAGCAACCAACAGGGGGTTATTCAAGAGACCCAGTACTTC. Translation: CASNQQGVIQETQYF.

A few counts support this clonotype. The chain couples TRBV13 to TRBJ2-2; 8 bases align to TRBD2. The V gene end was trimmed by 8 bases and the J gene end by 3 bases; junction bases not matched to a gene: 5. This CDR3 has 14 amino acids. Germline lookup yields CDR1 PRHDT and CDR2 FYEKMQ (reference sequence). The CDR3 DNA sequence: TGTGCCAGCCGTGCGCGGGGGGACACCGGGGAGCTGTTTTTT. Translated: CASRARGDTGELFF.

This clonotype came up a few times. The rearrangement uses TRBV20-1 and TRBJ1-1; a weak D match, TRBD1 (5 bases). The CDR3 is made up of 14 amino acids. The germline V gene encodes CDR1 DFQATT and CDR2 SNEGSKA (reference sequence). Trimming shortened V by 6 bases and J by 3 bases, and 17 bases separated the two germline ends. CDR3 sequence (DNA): TGCAGTGCCGCGGACCCACAGGCGGACACTGAAGCTTTCTTT. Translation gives CSAADPQADTEAFF.

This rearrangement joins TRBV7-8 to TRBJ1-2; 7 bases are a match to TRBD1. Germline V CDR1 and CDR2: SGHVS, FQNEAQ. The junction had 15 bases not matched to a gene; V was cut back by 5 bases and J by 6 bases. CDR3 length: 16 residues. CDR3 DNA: TGTGCCAGCAGCCCGCGACAGAGGGGGCGCGGCGATGGCTACACCTTC. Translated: CASSPRQRGRGDGYTF.